This TCR beta chain was obtained from a study of neoadjuvant anti-PD-1 for oral cavity cancer. Study-level findings and limits: PBMC Gini-index clonality exceeded responders' in non-responders post-nivolumab. With three patients per group, TCR findings need larger cohorts.

Produced via immunoSEQ multiplex PCR; TCRdb's table is partial and in-frame only. This sample has approximately 35,000 clones, with about 86% found just once. To note about this clone: The antigen remains unidentified.

CDR1 and CDR2 (germline): SGHTA, FQGNSA. The CDR3 consists of 14 residues. Trimming removed 5 bases from V and 4 bases from J, with 12 bases in between. This chain uses TRBV7-2 with TRBJ1-5; no clear D gene. The sequence came from a person between 35 and 79 years old with oral cavity squamous cell carcinoma. The sample in question was PBMCs, obtained before nivolumab (anti-PD-1) treatment. CDR3 protein: CASSRGVGNQPQHF. CDR3 nucleotide sequence: TGTGCCAGCAGCCGTGGGGTGGGGAATCAGCCCCAGCATTTT.